This TCR beta chain was captured in a study of PD-1 blockade in classical Hodgkin lymphoma. Germline V CDR1 and CDR2: MNHEY, SMNVEV (reference sequence). The CDR3 contains 14 residues. With 5 bases clipped from V and 6 bases from J, the junction kept 6 bases outside the gene matches. The protocol was immunoSEQ multiplex PCR, while the TCRdb copy is restricted to in-frame clones and leaves out a portion. Of about 97,000 clones listed, approximately 83% are singletons. Worth noting for this clone: Its specificity is not known.

Autologous stem cell transplantation was followed by relapse in every patient, and brentuximab vedotin exposure varied. Patients' outcomes at their best amounted to complete response, partial response or progressive disease. Study-level findings and limits: The CD4+ diversity rise by C4D1 was clearest in complete responders. It was among complete responders that baseline diversity resembled that of newly diagnosed patients.

Sample: peripheral blood mononuclear cells (PBMCs), taken at baseline. The chain is built from TRBV27 and TRBJ1-4; 7 bases fit TRBD1. The sequence came from a human donor with classical Hodgkin lymphoma. CDR3: CASSRGQYYEKLFF. As DNA, the CDR3 is TGTGCCAGCAGTAGGGGACAGTATTATGAAAAACTGTTTTTT.